The clone carrying this T cell receptor beta chain turned up a few times. Antigen specificity is unknown. The data are from a study of T-cell reconstitution after alpha-beta-depleted transplantation in children. Study-wide points: Several hundred expanded graft clones reportedly were the source of alpha-beta T cells about two months after transplant. Fresh T-cell production supplied most of the T-cell counts and diversity seen one year after transplant.

Looked up from germline, CDR1 is MNHEY and CDR2 is SVGAGI. This CDR3 comprises 17 residues. Trimming cost V 2 bases and J 3 bases; bases outside gene matches: 9. Unique molecular identifiers featured in how the TCRbeta library was prepared. TCRdb independently ran MiXCR on the PCR reads; one entry per CDR3 protein. The table shows around 490,000 distinct CDR3 sequences, with about an eighth occurring only once. The chain couples TRBV6-5 to TRBJ2-7; TRBD2 aligns across 11 bases. The sample here was PBMCs, mostly from graft donor cells, taken 180 days after TCRalphabeta/CD19-depleted stem cell transplant. This clonotype was sampled from a female patient aged 2-9 years who had a stem cell transplant for aplastic anemia, so the T cells may come from the graft donor. CDR3 bases: TGTGCCAGCAGTTACACGCCGACTAGCGGGAATGGCTACGAGCAGTACTTC. It translates to CASSYTPTSGNGYEQYF.